A selection of T cell receptor beta chains follows, all from one sample in a study of cytomegalovirus exposure and HLA in healthy donors. TCRdb's copy holds only in-frame clones and misses some; the assay was immunoSEQ multiplex PCR. The repertoire includes 200,000 to 250,000 clones, around 80% of them detected once, and 0.2% to 0.25% sits in the top ten. Sequenced sample: PBMCs. The source is a girl aged 2-9 years in good health and CMV-seronegative. Both conserved end residues are part of each CDR3. Each record gives: J gene, clone size, D gene, V gene, CDR3 protein, CDR3 DNA. The D gene is left open where the match is weak. The size of a clone is reported for some rows only, either as once, few or many, or as a class for expanded clones.

j_call: TRBJ1-6; clone_size: .; d_call: .; v_call: TRBV15; cdr3_aa: CATSRDKGNSPLHF; cdr3_nt: TGTGCCACCAGCAGGGACAAGGGTAATTCACCCCTCCACTTT
j_call: TRBJ1-1; clone_size: once; d_call: .; v_call: TRBV7-9; cdr3_aa: CASSLVSGPEAFF; cdr3_nt: TGTGCCAGCAGCTTAGTAAGTGGCCCTGAAGCTTTCTTT
j_call: TRBJ2-5; clone_size: few; d_call: .; v_call: TRBV5-1; cdr3_aa: CASSLWSVFRETQYF; cdr3_nt: TGCGCCAGCAGCCTCTGGTCGGTGTTCCGAGAGACCCAGTACTTC
j_call: TRBJ1-6; clone_size: .; d_call: TRBD1; v_call: TRBV5-6; cdr3_aa: CASSTGGPAPLHF; cdr3_nt: TGTGCCAGCAGCACAGGGGGCCCGGCACCCCTCCACTTT
j_call: TRBJ1-2; clone_size: once; d_call: .; v_call: TRBV5-1; cdr3_aa: CASSQLQGPHGYTF; cdr3_nt: TGCGCCAGCAGCCAACTTCAGGGGCCCCATGGCTACACCTTC
j_call: TRBJ1-1; clone_size: .; d_call: TRBD1; v_call: TRBV10-3; cdr3_aa: CASGTGEDTEAFF; cdr3_nt: TGTGCCAGTGGGACAGGGGAGGACACTGAAGCTTTCTTT
j_call: TRBJ1-2; clone_size: .; d_call: .; v_call: TRBV25-1; cdr3_aa: CASSEVGGYGYTF; cdr3_nt: TGTGCCAGCAGTGAAGTAGGCGGCTATGGCTACACCTTC
j_call: TRBJ2-3; clone_size: .; d_call: .; v_call: TRBV10-1; cdr3_aa: CASSRLARGTDTQYF; cdr3_nt: TGCGCCAGCAGTCGTCTAGCGCGGGGAACAGATACGCAGTATTTT
j_call: TRBJ2-1; clone_size: .; d_call: TRBD2; v_call: TRBV19; cdr3_aa: CASSISGTRLTYNEQFF; cdr3_nt: TGTGCCAGTAGTATCTCCGGGACTAGGCTTACTTACAATGAGCAGTTCTTC
j_call: TRBJ2-3; clone_size: .; d_call: .; v_call: TRBV15; cdr3_aa: CATSRDVRDTQYF; cdr3_nt: TGTGCCACCAGCAGAGACGTTCGAGATACGCAGTATTTT
j_call: TRBJ1-2; clone_size: .; d_call: .; v_call: TRBV19; cdr3_aa: CASSIPVANYGYTF; cdr3_nt: TGTGCCAGTAGTATACCTGTCGCTAACTATGGCTACACCTTC
j_call: TRBJ1-1; clone_size: .; d_call: TRBD1; v_call: TRBV7-9; cdr3_aa: CASSPGQGMNTEAFF; cdr3_nt: TGTGCCAGCAGCCCCGGACAGGGGATGAACACTGAAGCTTTCTTT
j_call: TRBJ1-1; clone_size: few; d_call: TRBD1; v_call: TRBV6-1; cdr3_aa: CASKGQVFTEAFF; cdr3_nt: TGTGCCAGCAAGGGACAGGTTTTCACTGAAGCTTTCTTT
j_call: TRBJ2-7; clone_size: .; d_call: TRBD2; v_call: TRBV2; cdr3_aa: CASAPFREDTPGQYF; cdr3_nt: TGTGCCAGCGCTCCGTTCCGGGAGGACACCCCAGGGCAGTACTTC
j_call: TRBJ2-7; clone_size: .; d_call: .; v_call: TRBV2; cdr3_aa: CASISTGFYEQYF; cdr3_nt: TGTGCCAGCATCTCCACCGGGTTCTACGAGCAGTACTTC
j_call: TRBJ1-4; clone_size: .; d_call: .; v_call: TRBV1; cdr3_aa: CTIRGELNEKLFF; cdr3_nt: TGCACAATTCGGGGGGAACTTAATGAAAAACTGTTTTTT
j_call: TRBJ2-3; clone_size: once; d_call: .; v_call: TRBV18; cdr3_aa: CASSPRAPGADTQYF; cdr3_nt: TGTGCCAGCTCACCTCGCGCCCCGGGGGCAGATACGCAGTATTTT
j_call: TRBJ2-3; clone_size: .; d_call: .; v_call: TRBV30; cdr3_aa: CAWSPTDTQYF; cdr3_nt: TGTGCCTGGAGCCCGACAGATACGCAGTATTTT
j_call: TRBJ2-1; clone_size: .; d_call: .; v_call: TRBV2; cdr3_aa: CASTGGEYNEQFF; cdr3_nt: TGTGCCAGCACTGGAGGGGAATACAATGAGCAGTTCTTC
j_call: TRBJ2-7; clone_size: .; d_call: TRBD1; v_call: TRBV7-9; cdr3_aa: CASSLTTGGSRSSHEQYF; cdr3_nt: TGTGCCAGCAGCTTAACTACAGGGGGGAGTAGGAGTAGCCACGAGCAGTACTTC
j_call: TRBJ1-1; clone_size: .; d_call: .; v_call: TRBV4-1; cdr3_aa: CASSLRRENTEAFF; cdr3_nt: TGCGCCAGCAGCCTCCGGAGGGAGAACACTGAAGCTTTCTTT
j_call: TRBJ1-2; clone_size: .; d_call: .; v_call: TRBV9; cdr3_aa: CASSDRMGGYGYTF; cdr3_nt: TGTGCCAGCAGCGACAGGATGGGGGGATATGGCTACACCTTC
j_call: TRBJ1-1; clone_size: .; d_call: TRBD1; v_call: TRBV7-9; cdr3_aa: CSSSLTGGEAFF; cdr3_nt: TGTTCCAGCAGCCTGACAGGGGGCGAAGCTTTCTTT
j_call: TRBJ1-2; clone_size: .; d_call: TRBD1; v_call: TRBV5-1; cdr3_aa: CASSSFGQGDYGYTF; cdr3_nt: TGCGCCAGCAGCTCCTTTGGACAGGGGGACTATGGCTACACCTTC
j_call: TRBJ2-5; clone_size: once; d_call: TRBD1; v_call: TRBV23-1; cdr3_aa: CASSRTGGRRETQYF; cdr3_nt: TGCGCCAGCAGCCGGACAGGGGGCAGGCGGGAGACCCAGTACTTC
j_call: TRBJ2-7; clone_size: .; d_call: .; v_call: TRBV6-1; cdr3_aa: CASSARESYSSPYEQYF; cdr3_nt: TGTGCCAGCAGTGCCCGGGAATCCTACTCCTCTCCCTACGAGCAGTACTTC
j_call: TRBJ1-1; clone_size: .; d_call: .; v_call: TRBV30; cdr3_aa: CAWRTPGAGPEASF; cdr3_nt: TGTGCCTGGAGGACCCCAGGCGCCGGCCCTGAAGCTTCCTTT
j_call: TRBJ2-3; clone_size: .; d_call: TRBD2; v_call: TRBV9; cdr3_aa: CASSVAGGGGAADTQYF; cdr3_nt: TGTGCCAGCAGCGTAGCTGGGGGCGGGGGGGCGGCAGATACGCAGTATTTT
j_call: TRBJ2-3; clone_size: .; d_call: .; v_call: TRBV4-1; cdr3_aa: CASSQDRFKGPAYF; cdr3_nt: TGCGCCAGCAGCCAAGATCGGTTCAAGGGGCCAGCGTATTTT
j_call: TRBJ1-2; clone_size: .; d_call: .; v_call: TRBV5-6; cdr3_aa: CASSLAGNYGYTF; cdr3_nt: TGTGCCAGCAGCTTGGCAGGGAACTATGGCTACACCTTC
j_call: TRBJ2-4; clone_size: .; d_call: .; v_call: TRBV6-5; cdr3_aa: CASSMTGPRDIQYF; cdr3_nt: TGTGCCAGCAGTATGACTGGTCCCCGAGACATTCAGTACTTC
j_call: TRBJ2-7; clone_size: .; d_call: TRBD1; v_call: TRBV6-5; cdr3_aa: CASTGTGAYEQYF; cdr3_nt: TGTGCCAGTACCGGGACAGGGGCCTACGAGCAGTACTTC
j_call: TRBJ2-4; clone_size: .; d_call: TRBD1; v_call: TRBV5-6; cdr3_aa: CASSPRGTGAKNIQYF; cdr3_nt: TGTGCCAGCAGCCCCCGGGGGACAGGGGCCAAAAACATTCAGTACTTC
j_call: TRBJ2-7; clone_size: .; d_call: .; v_call: TRBV14; cdr3_aa: CASSQDRTGQQYF; cdr3_nt: TGTGCCAGCAGCCAAGATCGAACAGGGCAACAGTACTTC
j_call: TRBJ1-1; clone_size: once; d_call: .; v_call: TRBV14; cdr3_aa: CASSQYVSGRTEAFF; cdr3_nt: TGTGCCAGCAGCCAATATGTCTCAGGGCGCACTGAAGCTTTCTTT
j_call: TRBJ1-5; clone_size: .; d_call: .; v_call: TRBV2; cdr3_aa: CASTSGNQPQHF; cdr3_nt: TGTGCCAGCACCTCCGGGAATCAGCCCCAGCATTTT
j_call: TRBJ1-3; clone_size: many; d_call: .; v_call: TRBV6-5; cdr3_aa: CASARDISGNTIYF; cdr3_nt: TGTGCCAGCGCCAGGGACATCTCTGGAAACACCATATATTTT
j_call: TRBJ1-2; clone_size: .; d_call: .; v_call: TRBV10-1; cdr3_aa: CASTYLGYTF; cdr3_nt: TGCGCCAGCACTTACTTGGGCTACACCTTC
j_call: TRBJ1-5; clone_size: few; d_call: .; v_call: TRBV19; cdr3_aa: CASSMREGNQPQHF; cdr3_nt: TGTGCCAGTAGTATGAGGGAGGGCAATCAGCCCCAGCATTTT
j_call: TRBJ1-5; clone_size: .; d_call: TRBD1; v_call: TRBV6-5; cdr3_aa: CASSYDRAQPQHF; cdr3_nt: TGTGCCAGCAGTTACGACAGGGCGCAGCCCCAGCATTTT
j_call: TRBJ1-3; clone_size: .; d_call: .; v_call: TRBV6-5; cdr3_aa: CASRRQISGNTIYF; cdr3_nt: TGTGCCAGCAGACGACAGATCTCTGGAAACACCATATATTTT
j_call: TRBJ2-5; clone_size: few; d_call: TRBD2; v_call: TRBV5-1; cdr3_aa: CASTLAGGRQETQYF; cdr3_nt: TGCGCCAGCACCCTAGCGGGGGGGCGGCAAGAGACCCAGTACTTC
j_call: TRBJ2-7; clone_size: few; d_call: .; v_call: TRBV7-9; cdr3_aa: CASSSRAGAAYEQYF; cdr3_nt: TGTGCCAGCAGCTCTAGGGCAGGGGCGGCCTACGAGCAGTACTTC
j_call: TRBJ2-1; clone_size: .; d_call: TRBD2; v_call: TRBV5-4; cdr3_aa: CAARGNYNEQFF; cdr3_nt: TGTGCCGCGCGGGGGAACTACAATGAGCAGTTCTTC
j_call: TRBJ1-5; clone_size: .; d_call: .; v_call: TRBV9; cdr3_aa: CASSATAGDQPQHF; cdr3_nt: TGTGCCAGCAGCGCGACAGCGGGGGATCAGCCCCAGCATTTT
j_call: TRBJ2-3; clone_size: .; d_call: TRBD2; v_call: TRBV6-1; cdr3_aa: CASREYGLADRTDTQYF; cdr3_nt: TGTGCCAGCAGGGAATACGGACTAGCGGATCGCACAGATACGCAGTATTTT
j_call: TRBJ2-7; clone_size: few; d_call: .; v_call: TRBV5-4; cdr3_aa: CASSRGTESSYEQYF; cdr3_nt: TGTGCCAGCAGCCGCGGGACAGAGAGCTCCTACGAGCAGTACTTC
j_call: TRBJ2-7; clone_size: few; d_call: .; v_call: TRBV5-6; cdr3_aa: CASSLAGEEQYF; cdr3_nt: TGTGCCAGCAGCTTGGCTGGGGAGGAGCAGTACTTC
j_call: TRBJ2-7; clone_size: .; d_call: .; v_call: TRBV4-1; cdr3_aa: CASSQEGYRDYEQYF; cdr3_nt: TGCGCCAGCAGCCAAGAAGGCTACAGGGACTACGAGCAGTACTTC
j_call: TRBJ1-4; clone_size: .; d_call: .; v_call: TRBV25-1; cdr3_aa: CASGGASRAPEKLFF; cdr3_nt: TGTGCCAGCGGGGGGGCATCAAGGGCTCCTGAAAAACTGTTTTTT
j_call: TRBJ1-2; clone_size: .; d_call: .; v_call: TRBV9; cdr3_aa: CASSVEVSGVGDTF; cdr3_nt: TGTGCCAGCAGCGTAGAAGTGTCAGGGGTGGGGGACACCTTC
j_call: TRBJ1-1; clone_size: few; d_call: TRBD1; v_call: TRBV6-1; cdr3_aa: CASSEGRNRGNTEAFF; cdr3_nt: TGTGCCAGCAGTGAAGGGAGGAACAGGGGGAACACTGAAGCTTTCTTT
j_call: TRBJ2-3; clone_size: .; d_call: TRBD1; v_call: TRBV5-1; cdr3_aa: CASSLGGQDTDTQYF; cdr3_nt: TGCGCCAGCAGCTTGGGGGGACAGGACACAGATACGCAGTATTTT
j_call: TRBJ1-2; clone_size: .; d_call: .; v_call: TRBV20-1; cdr3_aa: CSASGSHGYTF; cdr3_nt: TGCAGTGCTTCAGGGTCCCATGGCTACACCTTC
j_call: TRBJ2-1; clone_size: .; d_call: .; v_call: TRBV5-6; cdr3_aa: CASSLYGSEQFF; cdr3_nt: TGTGCCAGCAGCTTGTACGGGAGTGAGCAGTTCTTC
j_call: TRBJ2-3; clone_size: .; d_call: TRBD2; v_call: TRBV19; cdr3_aa: CASSSGLAGGPGDTQYF; cdr3_nt: TGTGCCAGTAGTTCCGGACTAGCGGGAGGGCCCGGAGATACGCAGTATTTT
j_call: TRBJ2-2; clone_size: .; d_call: .; v_call: TRBV27; cdr3_aa: CASSSLNTGELFF; cdr3_nt: TGTGCCAGCAGTTCCCTAAACACCGGGGAGCTGTTTTTT
j_call: TRBJ1-1; clone_size: .; d_call: .; v_call: TRBV6-4; cdr3_aa: CASSLTGSGSTEAFF; cdr3_nt: TGTGCCAGCAGCCTAACAGGGTCAGGGTCCACTGAAGCTTTCTTT
j_call: TRBJ1-1; clone_size: .; d_call: TRBD1; v_call: TRBV5-1; cdr3_aa: CASSRSGGPNPNTEAFF; cdr3_nt: TGCGCCAGCAGCAGATCAGGGGGCCCGAACCCGAACACTGAAGCTTTCTTT